A single sample gave rise to the 25 T cell receptor beta chains below, sequenced in a study of blood T cell repertoires in COVID-19. Produced via immunoSEQ multiplex PCR; TCRdb's table is partial and in-frame only. The sample includes 140,000 to 150,000 clones, around nine tenths of them seen just once. The sequenced sample consisted of peripheral blood. Source of these receptors: a man in his fifties or sixties with active or convalescent COVID-19.

The V and J genes are TRBV28 and TRBJ2-7; a weak D match, TRBD1 (6 bases). The CDR3 is 15 residues long. Per germline, CDR1 MDHEN and CDR2 SYDVKM. The V gene lost 7 bases and the J gene lost 5 bases, with 21 bases spanning the gap. Here the CDR3 DNA reads TGTGCCAGCATTGGGGGCCAGGCCAGAATTGACGAGCAGTACTTC. It encodes CASIGGQARIDEQYF. Variable domain in full (rest from reference TRBV28 and TRBJ2-7): DVKVTQSSRYLVKRTGEKVFLECVQDMDHENMFWYRQDPGLGLRLIYFSYDVKMKEKGDIPEGYSVSREKKERFSLILESASTNQTSMYLCASIGGQARIDEQYFGPGTRLTVT.

V is TRBV29-1 and J is TRBJ2-7; TRBD1 matches 9 bases. Germline V gene lookup returns CDR1 SQVTM and CDR2 ANQGSEA. This CDR3 has 13 amino acids. Unmatched junction bases numbered 5, after V lost 4 bases and J lost 4 bases. The CDR3 protein is CSVAGQGTYEQYF. The DNA of the CDR3 is TGCAGCGTTGCGGGACAGGGTACGTACGAGCAGTACTTC.

The J gene is TRBJ1-1, the V gene TRBV30, with D unclear. Germline V CDR1 and CDR2: GTSNPN, SVGIG (reference sequence). This CDR3 spans 11 amino acids. V was pared by 0 bases and J by 11 bases, with 10 bases between. The CDR3 nucleotides read TGTGCCTGGAGTGTCCAAGGAGACGCTTTCTTT. Translating it yields CAWSVQGDAFF.

Regarding this clone: A read error may account for a junction end that differs from germline. V and J are TRBV7-7 and TRBJ2-7, with TRBD1 matching over 7 bases. CDR3 size: 14 residues. Germline CDR1 is SSHAT and CDR2 is FNYEAQ (reference sequence). CDR3 DNA: TGTGCTAGCAGCCCGGGACAGAGCTCCTACGAGCAGTACTTC. Amino acids: CASSPGQSSYEQYF.

The V gene is TRBV4-1, the J gene TRBJ2-1; 10 bases map to TRBD2. Germline CDR1 reads MGHRA; CDR2 reads YSYEKL. This CDR3 spans 15 amino acids. Losses at the gene ends were 2 bases for V and 9 bases for J; bases not matched to a gene: 7. CDR3 protein: CASSQYLAGVAEQFF. For the CDR3, the DNA is TGCGCCAGCAGCCAATATCTAGCGGGAGTGGCTGAGCAGTTCTTC.

A single count supports this clone. The chain uses TRBV5-1 and TRBJ2-1; 9 positions agree with TRBD2. V lost 0 bases, J lost 9 bases, and 7 bases stayed unmatched. CDR1 is SGHRS, CDR2 YFSETQ, per germline. The CDR3 extends over 15 amino acids. The CDR3 loop reads CASSLGAGGPGEQFF. CDR3 coding DNA: TGCGCCAGCAGCTTGGGTGCGGGAGGGCCGGGTGAGCAGTTCTTC.

The chain is built from TRBV18 and TRBJ2-7, with D possibly being TRBD1 (5 bases). Deletions cut 2 bases from V and 0 bases from J, with 23 bases between. This CDR3 contains 19 residues. Germline V lookup: CDR1 KGHSH, CDR2 LQKENI. The CDR3 sequence: CASSPRGEGSNPFSYEQYF. In DNA, the CDR3 is TGTGCCAGCTCACCAAGGGGTGAAGGGTCCAACCCGTTCTCCTACGAGCAGTACTTC. Full variable domain (remainder filled in from reference TRBV18 and TRBJ2-7): NAGVMQNPRHLVRRRGQEARLRCSPMKGHSHVYWYRQLPEEGLKFMVYLQKENIIDESGMPKERFSAEFPKEGPSILRIQQVVRGDSAAYFCASSPRGEGSNPFSYEQYFGPGTRLTVT.

V and J are TRBV7-3 and TRBJ2-5; TRBD2 agrees at 12 bases. J lost 5 bases, V lost 5 bases, and 6 bases had no gene match. The germline CDR1 and CDR2 sequences are SGHTA and FQGTGA. The CDR3 is 15 amino acids. CDR3 sequence (DNA): TGTGCCAGCAGCACAGGACTAGCGGGATACGAGACCCAGTACTTC. Its protein is CASSTGLAGYETQYF.

This clone has only one observation. The CDR3 DNA follows: TGTGCCAGCTCACCAGCGACTTTGGCGGCGGGCACTGAAGCTTTCTTT. Protein: CASSPATLAAGTEAFF. V and J are TRBV18 and TRBJ1-1; D ambiguous. V was cut by 2 bases and J by 4 bases, with 17 bases left in between. Per germline, CDR1 KGHSH and CDR2 LQKENI. The CDR3 has 16 amino acids.

The V and J genes are TRBV19 and TRBJ2-2, with D possibly being TRBD1 (6 bases). This CDR3 is 14 amino acids long. Germline CDR1 is LNHDA and CDR2 is SQIVND (reference sequence). The germline V and J ends were trimmed by 5 bases and 6 bases, with 13 bases remaining between them. The CDR3 spells CASSAGTKPGELFF. The CDR3 DNA reads TGTGCCAGTAGTGCCGGGACAAAACCCGGGGAGCTGTTTTTT.

The chain combines TRBV19 with TRBJ1-2; TRBD1 aligns across 10 bases. V shed 8 bases and J 6 bases; nucleotides not matched to a gene: 12. CDR3 length: 15 amino acids. Germline loops: CDR1 LNHDA, CDR2 SQIVND (reference sequence). The CDR3 DNA is TGTGCCAGTCTGACGTACGGAGGGACAGGGGATGGCTACACCTTC. Residues: CASLTYGGTGDGYTF.

The rearrangement links TRBV28 to TRBJ1-5; TRBD1 matches 10 bases. This CDR3 is 16 amino acids long. The V and J ends lost 8 bases and 3 bases, in that order; junction bases with no gene match: 10. The germline V gene encodes CDR1 MDHEN and CDR2 SYDVKM. CDR3 loop: CASAQDRGVINQPQHF. The CDR3 coding sequence is TGTGCCAGCGCCCAGGACAGGGGGGTAATCAATCAGCCCCAGCATTTT.

The sample holds one count of this clone. The rearrangement links TRBV28 to TRBJ1-1; perhaps TRBD1 as D (5 bases). With 6 bases removed from V and 5 bases from J, the gap between germline ends came to 22 bases. The germline CDR1 and CDR2 sequences are MDHEN and SYDVKM. The CDR3 length is 16 residues. The CDR3 sequence: CASSPQWWGVRTEAFF. In nucleotides, the CDR3 is TGTGCCAGCAGCCCCCAATGGTGGGGCGTACGAACTGAAGCTTTCTTT. The full variable domain, completed using reference TRBV28 and TRBJ1-1, is DVKVTQSSRYLVKRTGEKVFLECVQDMDHENMFWYRQDPGLGLRLIYFSYDVKMKEKGDIPEGYSVSREKKERFSLILESASTNQTSMYLCASSPQWWGVRTEAFFGQGTRLTVV.

The J gene is TRBJ2-7, the V gene TRBV4-3; a possible D gene is TRBD1 (5 bases). CDR1 and CDR2 from the germline V gene are LGHNA and YSLEER. Trimming took off 6 bases at V and 4 bases at J, with 13 bases between the two ends. The CDR3 runs to 13 residues. CDR3 bases: TGCGCCAGCAGTCGCACAGGTTCTTACGAGCAGTACTTC. This encodes CASSRTGSYEQYF.

On this clone itself: The sample holds other DNA sequences that translate to the same CDR3. This chain uses TRBV5-4 with TRBJ2-5; D is possibly TRBD2 (6 bases). CDR1 SGHNT and CDR2 YYREEE come from the germline V gene (reference sequence). The CDR3 sequence is 14 residues long. The germline V and J ends were trimmed by 0 bases and 4 bases, with 10 bases remaining between them. CDR3 nucleotides: TGTGCCAGCAGCTTGGGTAGCGGTGGAGAGACCCAGTACTTC. This sequence encodes CASSLGSGGETQYF.

This chain joins TRBV9 and TRBJ2-5; 8 bases align to TRBD2. The CDR3 is made up of 16 amino acids. From germline, CDR1 is SGDLS and CDR2 YYNGEE. V lost 4 bases and J lost 0; bases outside the gene matches: 8. The CDR3 loop is CASSTRASGYQETQYF. The CDR3 DNA follows: TGTGCCAGCAGCACCCGGGCTAGCGGGTACCAAGAGACCCAGTACTTC. Drawing the rest from reference TRBV9 and TRBJ2-5, the complete variable domain is DSGVTQTPKHLITATGQRVTLRCSPRSGDLSVYWYQQSLDQGLQFLIQYYNGEERAKGNILERFSAQQFPDLHSELNLSSLELGDSALYFCASSTRASGYQETQYFGPGTRLLVL.

The chain employs TRBV7-3 and TRBJ2-3; the D is unclear. V was trimmed by 5 bases and J by 4 bases, leaving 10 bases between them. Germline-derived CDR1 and CDR2 are SGHTA and FQGTGA. The CDR3 is 13 amino acids. The CDR3 is CASSDSGSDTQYF. The CDR3 nucleotides read TGTGCCAGCAGCGACTCCGGGTCAGATACGCAGTATTTT.

The chain employs TRBV6-2 or TRBV6-3 and TRBJ2-2; no reliable D call. This CDR3 comprises 16 residues. V dropped 0 bases and J dropped 0 bases, with 8 bases sitting between them. CDR1 and CDR2 from the germline V gene are MNHEY and SVGEGT. Here the CDR3 reads CASSYSRRTNTGELFF. The CDR3 nucleotides are TGTGCCAGCAGTTACTCTCGCAGGACGAACACCGGGGAGCTGTTTTTT.

V usage is TRBV12-3 or TRBV12-4 and J usage is TRBJ1-2; tentative D call: TRBD1 (5 bases). With 6 bases removed from V and 8 bases from J, the gap between germline ends came to 16 bases. This CDR3 spans 13 amino acids. CDR3 in amino acids: CASSDQGGEGYTF. The CDR3 DNA reads as TGTGCCAGCAGCGATCAGGGAGGAGAAGGCTACACCTTC.

The chain links TRBV7-9 to TRBJ2-2, with 9 positions matching TRBD2. This CDR3 is built from 15 residues. The J segment lost 7 bases and the V segment lost 2 bases, leaving 5 bases of the junction unmatched. Germline lookup yields CDR1 SEHNR and CDR2 FQNEAQ (reference sequence). The CDR3 here is CASSLIAGVYGELFF. CDR3 nucleotide sequence: TGTGCCAGCAGCTTAATAGCGGGGGTATACGGGGAGCTGTTTTTT.

The V and J genes are TRBV9 and TRBJ2-2, with D unclear. Trimming stripped 0 bases from V and 6 bases from J, with 9 bases between. Looked up from germline, CDR1 is SGDLS and CDR2 is YYNGEE. This CDR3 region has 14 residues. The CDR3 is CASSVGVGSGELFF. In DNA form, the CDR3 reads TGTGCCAGCAGCGTAGGTGTGGGCTCCGGGGAGCTGTTTTTT. The full variable domain, rest sourced from reference TRBV9 and TRBJ2-2, is DSGVTQTPKHLITATGQRVTLRCSPRSGDLSVYWYQQSLDQGLQFLIQYYNGEERAKGNILERFSAQQFPDLHSELNLSSLELGDSALYFCASSVGVGSGELFFGEGSRLTVL.

This clone was recorded once. J is TRBJ1-5 and V is TRBV4-2; D gene unclear. Trimming removed 3 bases at V and 4 bases at J, with 7 bases between. The germline CDR1 and CDR2 sequences are LGHNA and YNFKEQ. CDR3 size: 13 residues. The CDR3 nucleotides read TGTGCCAGCAGCCAGGCCAGTAATCAGCCCCAGCATTTT. This encodes CASSQASNQPQHF.

This clone showed up just a few times. This chain joins TRBV11-1 and TRBJ1-2, with no clear D. V was trimmed by 7 bases and J by 4 bases, leaving 10 bases between them. This CDR3 spans 12 amino acids. Germline CDR1 SGHAT, CDR2 FQDESV (reference sequence). CDR3 residues: CASTKAFYGYTF. DNA of the CDR3: TGTGCCAGCACGAAAGCGTTCTATGGCTACACCTTC.

The chain recombines TRBV5-1 with TRBJ1-2, with 7 bases matching TRBD1. In germline, CDR1 is SGHRS, CDR2 YFSETQ. This CDR3 comprises 15 residues. J gave up 4 bases and V 4 bases, and 10 bases lay outside the gene matches. The CDR3 spells CASSVTGTETYGYTF. In DNA, the CDR3 is TGCGCCAGCAGCGTTACCGGGACAGAAACCTATGGCTACACCTTC.

This clone was recorded only once. The chain recombines TRBV20-1 with TRBJ2-3; possibly TRBD1 for D (5 bases). Trimming cost V 3 bases and J 3 bases, with 16 bases left between them. Germline CDR1 and CDR2: DFQATT and SNEGSKA (reference sequence). The CDR3 covers 15 residues. CDR3 sequence (DNA): TGCAGTGCTAGTAACCGATTGTCAGGGACAGATACGCAGTATTTT. It is translated as CSASNRLSGTDTQYF.